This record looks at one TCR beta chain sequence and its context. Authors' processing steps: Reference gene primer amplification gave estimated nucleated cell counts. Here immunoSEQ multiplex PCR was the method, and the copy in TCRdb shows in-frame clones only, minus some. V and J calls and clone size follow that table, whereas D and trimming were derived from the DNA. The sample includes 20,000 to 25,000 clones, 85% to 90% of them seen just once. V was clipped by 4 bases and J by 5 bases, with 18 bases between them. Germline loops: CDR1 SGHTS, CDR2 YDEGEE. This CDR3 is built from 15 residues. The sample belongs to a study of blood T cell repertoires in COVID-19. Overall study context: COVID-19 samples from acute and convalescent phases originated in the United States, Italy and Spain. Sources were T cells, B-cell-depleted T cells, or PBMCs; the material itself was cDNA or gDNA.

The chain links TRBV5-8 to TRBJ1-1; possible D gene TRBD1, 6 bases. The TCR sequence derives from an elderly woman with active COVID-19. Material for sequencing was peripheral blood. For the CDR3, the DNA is TGTGCCAGCAGCCCCGGCGGGGGCTCGAGGACTGAAGCTTTCTTT. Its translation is CASSPGGGSRTEAFF.